The clone carrying this T cell receptor (beta chain) has ten or more counts. The antigen is unknown. This entry comes from a study of T cells in Graves' hyperthyroidism and ophthalmopathy. Study results and caveats: Stable hyperthyroidism was separated from ophthalmopathy by a model based on 13 V-J features. Most expanded thyroid clonotypes above 0.001 also appeared in blood.

The germline V gene has CDR1 SGHTA and CDR2 FQGNSA. The CDR3 sequence is 13 residues long. The ends were cut back, 5 bases at V and 0 bases at J, with 8 bases in the middle. Clinical symptoms, serum thyroxine and TRAb, thyroid ultrasound and orbital computed tomography together formed the diagnostic basis. RNA transcripts yielded amplified TCR beta CDR3 regions. HTBI primers were employed in a first-round RT-PCR of the TCR CDR3. TCRdb reprocessed the multiplex PCR reads with MiXCR, giving one entry per CDR3 protein. The data contain 600,000 to 700,000 distinct CDR3 sequences, 45% of them singletons. The TCR comes from an adult man with Graves' disease, either hyperthyroidism or ophthalmopathy (not recorded which). The chain carries TRBV7-2 and TRBJ2-7, with D tentatively TRBD1 or TRBD2 (5 bases each). Sequenced sample: peripheral blood or thyroid tissue (not recorded which). The CDR3 coding sequence is TGTGCCAGCAGCCGGGACCGCTCCTACGAGCAGTACTTC. Translating it yields CASSRDRSYEQYF.